This T cell receptor (beta chain) was profiled in a study of identifying expanded T cells in peripheral blood. Collection occurred without any documented infections or immune events in donors. Here immunoSEQ multiplex PCR was the method, and the copy in TCRdb shows in-frame clones only, minus some. In the table there are tens of thousands of clones, over 75% of which are singletons. Study conclusions and caveats: Across healthy donors, higher total template counts meant significantly greater approximately two-week count variance.

As concerns this clone: Its target is unknown.

The CDR3 is 13 amino acids. The V gene's germline CDR1 is LNHDA and CDR2 SQIVND (reference sequence). Trimming left V 3 bases short and J 1 base short, with 6 bases between. This chain links TRBV19 with TRBJ2-5; no definite D call. The sample was blood. The clonotype comes from a person aged 18 to 70 in good health. CDR3 sequence reads: CASSMYSQETQYF. The CDR3, as DNA: TGTGCCAGTAGTATGTACAGCCAAGAGACCCAGTACTTC.